This T cell receptor (beta chain) was profiled in a study of T cells after yellow fever vaccination. V trimming: 5 bases; J trimming: 2 bases; junction bases outside the gene matches: 9. The CDR3 is made up of 15 amino acids. From germline, CDR1 is SEHNR and CDR2 FQNEAQ (reference sequence). On this clonotype itself: Antigen: not known.

TCRdb re-analysed the 5' RACE reads in MiXCR, keeping a single row per CDR3 protein. The sample contains some 250,000 distinct CDR3 sequences, about 3.5% of which appear only once. Study-wide results and limits: Some clonotypes, a small share, were shared between CD4 and CD8 compartments.

Sequences were derived from PBMCs, sampled 15 days after the yellow fever booster vaccination. The J gene is TRBJ2-7, the V gene TRBV7-9; 7 bases are a match to TRBD2. This TCR came from a man aged 18-30 years who received the YFV17D yellow fever vaccine. This chain's CDR3 is CASSHPAGLAYEQYV. CDR3 DNA sequence: TGTGCCAGCAGCCACCCCGCAGGACTAGCCTACGAGCAGTACGTC.